A single TCR beta chain is shown here with its context. Its matching antigen is unknown. The junction departs from germline at one end; a sequencing error may be responsible. The entry originates in a study of T cell responses to AZD1222 COVID-19 vaccine. Study outcomes and limitations: Spike-specific TCR breadth and depth rose after two AZD1222 doses.

CDR1 is SGHDT and CDR2 is YYEEEE in the germline V gene. The CDR3 extends over 15 amino acids. Generated by immunoSEQ multiplex PCR, the TCRdb table keeps only in-frame clones and is missing some. The sample consists of about 73,000 clones, 88% of them appearing once. The clonotype originates from an adult in good health. Material: peripheral blood, obtained on day 0 of AZD1222 vaccination. The chain has TRBV5-6 and TRBJ2-3; D gene ambiguous. CDR3 nucleotides: TGTGCCAGCAGCTTTTTCGGCGTGAGCACGGATACGCAGTATTTT. Its protein product is CASSFFGVSTDTQYF. The entire variable domain, with the rest obtained from reference TRBV5-6 and TRBJ2-3, is as follows: DAGVTQSPTHLIKTRGQQVTLRCSPKSGHDTVSWYQQALGQGPQFIFQYYEEEERQRGNFPDRFSGHQFPNYSSELNVNALLLGDSALYLCASSFFGVSTDTQYFGPGTRLTVL.